The clone carrying this T cell receptor beta chain was counted a single time. Its antigen is unknown. This sample is part of a study of cytomegalovirus exposure and HLA in healthy donors. Vbeta (60) and Jbeta (13) primers were used in the PCR. TCRdb's table, derived via immunoSEQ multiplex PCR, lists solely in-frame clones and lacks some. This sample has roughly 120,000 clones, with less than 90% found just once. The donors (healthy individuals) were bone marrow donors. While unrecorded immune exposures were likely, the donors were nominally healthy when sampled. The CDR3 is 16 amino acids. Looked up from germline, CDR1 is MNHEY and CDR2 is SMNVEV (reference sequence). V lost 6 bases, J lost 1 base, and 9 bases stayed unmatched. Study outcomes and limitations: Among the sequence variants, a highly shared cluster was likely an artifact of sequencing. In a later analysis, around 18,000 TCR beta sequences were associated with HLA alleles at 0.05 false discovery rate.

Sequenced sample: PBMCs. The chain links TRBV27 to TRBJ1-1; 9 positions match TRBD1. This clonotype was obtained from a man aged 45-65 years in good health and CMV-seronegative. CDR3 in amino acids: CASSSGQGLGNTEAFF. The CDR3 nucleotides are TGTGCCAGCAGCTCGGGACAGGGCCTAGGGAACACTGAAGCTTTCTTT.